The 30 T cell receptor beta chains listed next were all sequenced from one sample in a study of T cells in women clearing cervical HPV infection. Sequenced by immunoSEQ multiplex PCR; TCRdb stores in-frame clones only, minus some. The table for this sample gives about 20,000 clones. Sequenced sample: blood buffy coat. The receptors stem from a woman aged 18-69 years with a cervical HPV16 infection that either progressed to CIN3+ or cleared (not recorded which).

Points on this clone: The sequenced fragment ends 3 residues before the CDR3 boundary, so the rest is inferred from the germline J gene. The chain joins TRBV10-3 to TRBJ1-6; no clear D gene. The CDR3 consists of 14 residues. Germline CDR1 ENHRY, CDR2 SYGVKD. Trimming took 3 bases from V and 7 from J, leaving 10 bases between them. The CDR3 sequence is CAISDGVWNSPLHF. The DNA read from the CDR3 is TGTGCCATCAGTGACGGGGTTTGGAATTCACCC.

Worth noting for this clone: The read finishes 3 residues shy of the CDR3 end, and the germline J gene is used to complete it. V is TRBV10-2 and J is TRBJ1-1; a weak D match, TRBD1 (6 bases). This CDR3 contains 12 residues. V shed 6 bases and J shed 1 base, with 6 bases lying between them. Germline CDR1 and CDR2: WSHSY and SAAADI. The CDR3 DNA, read in part, is TGCGCCAGCAGACAGGGGAACACTGAA. Encoded protein: CASRQGNTE. The complete CDR3 reads CASRQGNTEAFF.

Comment on this clone: Sequencing ends 3 residues short of the CDR3 end; the germline J gene provides the rest. The chain links TRBV2 to TRBJ2-1, with 13 bases aligning to TRBD2. Unmatched junction bases numbered 14, after V lost 6 bases and J lost 9 bases. The CDR3 sequence is 17 residues long. Per germline, CDR1 SNHLY and CDR2 FYNNEI. The sequenced CDR3 bases are TGTGCCAGCAGCAGGACTAGCGGGGGCTCCAGAGGTGGTGAG. As protein: CASSRTSGGSRGGE. The complete CDR3 reads CASSRTSGGSRGGEQFF.

Note on this clone: The CDR3 end is not reached by the read, which stops 3 residues before it; the germline J gene fills it in. J is TRBJ2-1 and V is TRBV6-4; 11 positions agree with TRBD1. The CDR3 is 16 amino acids. The V gene's germline CDR1 is MRHNA and CDR2 SNTAGT. V lost 3 bases and J lost 6; bases outside the gene matches: 7. CDR3 protein: CASSEIGGQGANEQFF. CDR3 DNA (partial): TGTGCCAGCAGTGAGATAGGAGGACAGGGGGCCAATGAG.

To note about this clone: With the read ending 3 residues before the CDR3 end, the germline J gene is used to fill in that end. This chain links TRBV6-2 or TRBV6-3 with TRBJ2-1, with 16 bases lining up with TRBD2. This CDR3 contains 17 residues. The J segment lost 7 bases and the V segment lost 6 bases, leaving 9 bases of the junction unmatched. Germline lookup yields CDR1 MNHEY and CDR2 SVGEGT. The CDR3 loop is CASRGLAGGLVMNEQFF. CDR3 DNA (partial): TGTGCCAGCAGGGGACTAGCGGGGGGGCTGGTAATGAATGAG.

The CDR3 DNA, read in part, is TGTGCCAGCAGAGCGGACAGTTTGGCCTACAATGAG. It specifies CASRADSLAYNE. The complete CDR3 reads CASRADSLAYNEQFF. The chain combines TRBV2 with TRBJ2-1; possibly TRBD1 for D (6 bases). Read data end 3 residues before the CDR3 end; the end is taken from the germline J gene. The CDR3 runs 15 residues. Germline CDR1 and CDR2: SNHLY and FYNNEI. Trimming took off 6 bases at V and 2 bases at J, with 14 bases between the two ends.

The covered CDR3 bases are TGTGCCAGTAGCGAACCGGGACTAGCCTACTACGAG. It is translated as CASSEPGLAYYE. The whole CDR3 protein is CASSEPGLAYYEQYF. V usage is TRBV19 and J usage is TRBJ2-7; 9 bases are a match to TRBD2. The CDR3 end lies 3 residues beyond the end of the read and is filled in from the germline J gene. The J segment lost 3 bases and the V segment lost 6 bases, leaving 9 bases of the junction unmatched. CDR3 length equals 15 residues. The V gene's germline CDR1 is LNHDA and CDR2 SQIVND (reference sequence). Looking up the rest from reference TRBV19 and TRBJ2-7 gives the full variable domain: DGGITQSPKYLFRKEGQNVTLSCEQNLNHDAMYWYRQDPGQGLRLIYYSQIVNDFQKGDIAEGYSVSREKKESFPLTVTSAQKNPTAFYLCASSEPGLAYYEQYFGPGTRLTVT.

Note on this clone: The read finishes 3 residues shy of the CDR3 end, and the germline J gene is used to complete it. The chain combines TRBV10-1 with TRBJ1-3; a weak D match, TRBD1 (6 bases). The CDR3 is 14 residues long. The V end was cut by 8 bases, the J end by 0 bases, with 11 bases between. Germline V gene sequence: CDR1 WNHNN, CDR2 SYGVQD (reference sequence). CDR3 in amino acids: CASPDSTSGNTIYF. The sequenced part of the CDR3 DNA is TGCGCCAGCCCGGACAGCACCTCTGGAAACACC.

Notes on this clone: The sequence runs out 3 residues before the end of the CDR3; the remainder is reconstructed from the germline J gene. The V gene is TRBV12-3 or TRBV12-4, the J gene TRBJ2-5, with a tentative D call TRBD2 (6 bases). The CDR3 covers 16 residues. Trimming took 3 bases from V and 4 from J, leaving 18 bases between them. The CDR3 reads CASSLSRGGAGETQYF. The DNA read from the CDR3 is TGTGCCAGCAGTTTGAGTAGAGGAGGGGCTGGAGAGACC.

Comments on this clone: The observed sequence ends 3 residues before the CDR3 terminus, with the missing tail filled in from the germline J gene. The chain has TRBV5-4 and TRBJ1-2, with a possible D match to TRBD1 (5 bases). The CDR3 totals 12 residues. Germline-derived CDR1 and CDR2 are SGHNT and YYREEE (reference sequence). Trimming pared 4 bases from V and 4 bases from J, leaving 8 bases between. The CDR3 DNA, read in part, is TGTGCCAGCAGCCCGGACACCTATGGC. Translation gives CASSPDTYG. Given in full, the CDR3 is CASSPDTYGYTF.

Concerning this clone itself: From the germline J gene comes the end of the CDR3, since the read stops 3 residues before it. V is TRBV18 and J is TRBJ1-5; D gene unclear. Germline V lookup: CDR1 KGHSH, CDR2 LQKENI. Trimming removed 5 bases at V and 4 bases at J, with 15 bases between. The CDR3 length is 15 residues. The CDR3 DNA, read in part, is TGTGCCAGCTCATCACGTCGGGTCATTAATCAGCCC. It codes for CASSSRRVINQP. The whole CDR3 protein is CASSSRRVINQPQHF.

Details on this clone: The sequenced fragment ends 3 residues before the CDR3 boundary, so the rest is inferred from the germline J gene. This chain connects TRBV19 to TRBJ1-1; 8 positions agree with TRBD1. The CDR3 loop spans 15 amino acids. Trimming removed 6 bases from V and 0 bases from J; junction bases left unmatched: 6. The V gene's germline CDR1 is LNHDA and CDR2 SQIVND (reference sequence). The DNA read from the CDR3 is TGTGCCAGTAGGAAGGACAGGGCGATGAACACTGAA. Its protein product is CASRKDRAMNTE. The whole CDR3 is CASRKDRAMNTEAFF.

In the case of this clone: The read stops 3 residues short of the end of the CDR3; the missing end is completed from the germline J gene. This chain joins TRBV20-1 and TRBJ2-7; TRBD2 is a possible D gene (5 bases). Trimming removed 4 bases at V and 4 bases at J, with 11 bases between. Germline CDR1 reads DFQATT; CDR2 reads SNEGSKA (reference sequence). The CDR3 is 12 amino acids. CDR3 bases read: TGCAGTGCTAAGAGCGGTCCTTACGAG. Its translation is CSAKSGPYE. The entire CDR3 protein is CSAKSGPYEQYF.

On this clone: Read coverage stops 3 residues before the CDR3 terminus; the germline J gene supplies the remainder. The genes are TRBV15 and TRBJ1-4; TRBD1 matches 7 bases. V lost 0 bases and J lost 8; bases outside the gene matches: 6. Germline CDR1 reads LNHNV; CDR2 reads YYDKDF (reference sequence). The CDR3 totals 15 residues. This chain's CDR3 is CATSREGGAGEKLFF. Incomplete CDR3 DNA: TGTGCCACCAGCAGAGAAGGGGGCGCGGGGGAAAAA.

Details on this clone: The read halts 3 residues ahead of the CDR3 end, with the missing end drawn from the germline J gene. J is TRBJ2-6 and V is TRBV19; D ambiguous. V was cut by 3 bases and J by 4 bases, with 13 bases left in between. From germline, CDR1 is LNHDA and CDR2 SQIVND (reference sequence). This CDR3 is built from 16 residues. CDR3 sequence reads: CASSITAQVGANVLTF. The CDR3 bases that were read are TGTGCCAGTAGTATTACTGCCCAGGTGGGGGCCAACGTC.

For this clone: The read falls 3 residues short of the CDR3 end, and the missing part is taken from the germline J gene. The chain couples TRBV5-1 to TRBJ1-1; a possible D gene is TRBD1 (5 bases). Trimming left V 4 bases short and J 4 bases short, with 20 bases between. From germline, CDR1 is SGHRS and CDR2 YFSETQ. The CDR3 contains 16 residues. CDR3 sequence: CASSTGRGPKLTEAFF. Incomplete CDR3 DNA: TGCGCCAGCAGCACAGGTCGAGGTCCGAAGCTCACTGAA.

In the case of this clone: The read falls 3 residues short of the CDR3 end, and the missing part is taken from the germline J gene. J is TRBJ2-2 and V is TRBV19; D not certain. The CDR3 is 11 amino acids. Looked up from germline, CDR1 is LNHDA and CDR2 is SQIVND (reference sequence). V was cut by 7 bases and J by 3 bases, with 3 bases left in between. CDR3 DNA (partial): TGTGCCAGTACTTACACCGGGGAG. It encodes CASTYTGE. The CDR3, in full, reads CASTYTGELFF.

A remark on this clone: The read is 3 residues too short to cover the CDR3 end, so that end is filled in from the germline J gene. The rearrangement joins TRBV2 to TRBJ1-2, with 7 bases that match TRBD1. Per germline, CDR1 SNHLY and CDR2 FYNNEI. The CDR3 is 14 residues long. Trimming cost V 6 bases and J 0 bases; bases outside gene matches: 4. CDR3: CASRRDSTNYGYTF. The sequenced CDR3 bases are TGTGCCAGCAGGAGGGACAGTACTAACTATGGC.

Turning to this clone: The read halts 3 residues ahead of the CDR3 end, with the missing end drawn from the germline J gene. The genes are TRBV29-1 and TRBJ2-2, with TRBD1 identical over 9 bases. CDR1 and CDR2 (germline): SQVTM, ANQGSEA. V was clipped by 5 bases and J by 4 bases; unmatched bases: 11. CDR3 size: 16 residues. Partial CDR3 DNA: TGCAGCGTTCAAGGGGGGACAGGGAGGAGCACCGGGGAG. As protein: CSVQGGTGRSTGE. The complete CDR3 sequence is CSVQGGTGRSTGELFF.

Turning to this clone: Coverage ceases 3 residues before the CDR3 finishes, and the germline J gene fills in the end. The V call is TRBV29-1, the J call TRBJ1-5; D perhaps matches TRBD1 (6 bases). Germline V gene data show CDR1 as SQVTM and CDR2 as ANQGSEA. V was trimmed by 3 bases and J by 0 bases, leaving 9 bases between them. This CDR3 contains 14 residues. The CDR3 spells CSVEGTSSNQPQHF. The covered CDR3 bases are TGCAGCGTTGAGGGGACAAGTAGCAATCAGCCC. Filled out from reference TRBV29-1 and TRBJ1-5, the complete variable domain reads SAVISQKPSRDICQRGTSLTIQCQVDSQVTMMFWYRQQPGQSLTLIATANQGSEATYESGFVIDKFPISRPNLTFSTLTVSNMSPEDSSIYLCSVEGTSSNQPQHFGDGTRLSIL.

The CDR3 is CSAGQGASGYGYTF. CDR3 DNA, as far as it was read: TGCAGTGCTGGCCAGGGGGCGTCGGGCTATGGC. V usage is TRBV20-1 and J usage is TRBJ1-2; 8 positions match TRBD1. The read finishes 3 residues shy of the CDR3 end, and the germline J gene is used to complete it. The V segment lost 5 bases and the J segment 4 bases; nucleotides outside the gene matches: 9. Germline V gives CDR1 DFQATT, CDR2 SNEGSKA (reference sequence). The CDR3 consists of 14 residues.

With respect to this clone: The read gets to within 3 residues of the CDR3 end, and the germline J gene fills in the rest. The chain has TRBV5-1 and TRBJ1-1; 8 nucleotides line up with TRBD1. CDR1 and CDR2 from the germline V gene are SGHRS and YFSETQ. CDR3 length: 14 amino acids. After removal of 4 bases from V and 6 bases from J, the junction contained 8 bases not matched to a gene. CDR3 DNA, as far as it was read: TGCGCCAGCAGCCCCAGACAGGGGTACGCTGAA. Its protein product is CASSPRQGYAE. The complete CDR3 reads CASSPRQGYAEAFF. Filled out from reference TRBV5-1 and TRBJ1-1, the complete variable domain reads KAGVTQTPRYLIKTRGQQVTLSCSPISGHRSVSWYQQTPGQGLQFLFEYFSETQRNKGNFPGRFSGRQFSNSRSEMNVSTLELGDSALYLCASSPRQGYAEAFFGQGTRLTVV.

Regarding this clone: The CDR3 end lies 3 residues beyond the end of the read and is filled in from the germline J gene. The rearrangement uses TRBV18 and TRBJ2-3; 8 bases align to TRBD2. From germline, CDR1 is KGHSH and CDR2 LQKENI. The trim removed 4 bases at V and 1 base at J, leaving 4 bases unmatched. The CDR3 spans 15 residues. The CDR3 sequence: CASSRSGGRTDTQYF. The sequenced CDR3 bases are TGTGCCAGCTCACGAAGCGGGGGCCGCACAGATACG.

Note on this clone: The read ends 3 residues before the CDR3 terminus; that terminus is restored from the germline J gene. This chain links TRBV10-3 with TRBJ2-1; TRBD2 agrees at 9 bases. The ends lost 7 bases at V and 5 bases at J; junction bases unmatched: 9. Germline V gene lookup returns CDR1 ENHRY and CDR2 SYGVKD. CDR3 length equals 15 residues. The CDR3 sequence: CAIMTVPSGDNEQFF. The CDR3 bases that were read are TGTGCCATCATGACAGTCCCTAGCGGGGACAATGAG.

About this clone itself: The read falls 3 residues short of the CDR3 end, and the missing part is taken from the germline J gene. This chain joins TRBV5-1 and TRBJ1-2; perhaps TRBD1 as D (5 bases). The germline V and J ends were trimmed by 0 bases and 6 bases, with 9 bases remaining between them. The CDR3 is 13 amino acids. Germline CDR1 is SGHRS and CDR2 is YFSETQ. Partial CDR3 DNA: TGCGCCAGCAGCTTGGGGCAGGGAGATGGC. Translation: CASSLGQGDG. The entire CDR3 reads CASSLGQGDGYTF.

As concerns this clone: Coverage ceases 3 residues before the CDR3 finishes, and the germline J gene fills in the end. The V call is TRBV20-1, the J call TRBJ1-4, with D possibly matching TRBD1 (5 bases). This CDR3 is 17 amino acids long. Germline CDR1 reads DFQATT; CDR2 reads SNEGSKA (reference sequence). Trimming shortened V by 1 base and J by 1 base, and 16 bases separated the two germline ends. The chain's CDR3 is CSARGNQGVGTNEKLFF. The part of the CDR3 DNA that was read is TGCAGTGCTAGAGGAAACCAGGGAGTAGGAACTAATGAAAAA.

In regard to this clone: Read sequence stops 3 residues before the CDR3 end, and the germline J gene provides the missing end. The rearrangement links TRBV5-1 to TRBJ1-1, with D possibly being TRBD1 (5 bases). Germline CDR1 and CDR2: SGHRS and YFSETQ. Trimming removed 0 bases from V and 1 base from J, with 10 bases in between. The CDR3 runs 15 residues. CDR3 sequence: CASSLELGGNTEAFF. The covered CDR3 bases are TGCGCCAGCAGCTTGGAACTGGGGGGGAACACTGAA.

Details on this clone: From the germline J gene comes the end of the CDR3, since the read stops 3 residues before it. This sequence joins TRBV5-4 and TRBJ2-2, with 9 bases aligning to TRBD1. The CDR3 has 14 amino acids. V was clipped by 4 bases and J by 7 bases; unmatched bases: 5. Germline V CDR1 and CDR2: SGHNT, YYREEE (reference sequence). Incomplete CDR3 DNA: TGTGCCAGCAGCCCACAGACAGGGGGCGGGGAG. It translates to CASSPQTGGGE. The whole CDR3 reads CASSPQTGGGELFF.

Details on this clone: Coverage ceases 3 residues before the CDR3 finishes, and the germline J gene fills in the end. The rearrangement joins TRBV7-8 to TRBJ1-2; D perhaps matches TRBD1 (5 bases). Germline CDR1 is SGHVS and CDR2 is FQNEAQ. CDR3 length equals 14 residues. Trimming left V 2 bases short and J 4 bases short, with 11 bases between. The CDR3 bases that were read are TGTGCCAGCAGCTTAAGGACAAATCTCTATGGC. Its translation: CASSLRTNLYG. The entire CDR3 reads CASSLRTNLYGYTF.

A word on this clone: Read data end 3 residues before the CDR3 end; the end is taken from the germline J gene. This chain joins TRBV2 and TRBJ2-3, with 7 bases fitting TRBD2. The germline V gene encodes CDR1 SNHLY and CDR2 FYNNEI. The CDR3 totals 15 residues. V lost 5 bases to trimming and J lost 1 base; unmatched junction nucleotides: 6. The part of the CDR3 DNA that was read is TGTGCCAGCAGTAGGACTAGTATGGGCACAGATACG. Protein: CASSRTSMGTDT. The complete CDR3 reads CASSRTSMGTDTQYF.